Presented here are 29 T cell receptor beta chains from one specimen sequenced in a study of blood T cell repertoires in COVID-19. Clones were sequenced by immunoSEQ multiplex PCR, and TCRdb holds only the in-frame ones, with some missing. The sample has 90,000 to 130,000 clones, approximately 90% seen once. The sequencing input was peripheral blood. These receptors were taken from a woman aged 45 to 65 with acute or convalescent COVID-19.

The chain links TRBV24-1 to TRBJ1-5; 8 nucleotides match TRBD1. The trim removed 6 bases at V and 2 bases at J, leaving 5 bases unmatched. CDR3 length equals 15 residues. CDR1 and CDR2 (germline): KGHDR, SFDVKD. As DNA, the CDR3 is TGTGCCACCAGTACGACAGGGGAAGGCAATCAGCCCCAGCATTTT. Translated: CATSTTGEGNQPQHF.

The J gene is TRBJ1-2, the V gene TRBV19; 8 positions agree with TRBD1. The CDR3 runs 11 residues. J lost 7 bases, V lost 8 bases, and 3 bases had no gene match. Germline values: CDR1 LNHDA, CDR2 SQIVND (reference sequence). This CDR3 is CASVTGAGYTF. The CDR3 DNA sequence: TGTGCCAGTGTGACAGGGGCTGGCTACACCTTC.

The chain is built from TRBV25-1 and TRBJ2-7, with 11 bases aligning to TRBD2. CDR1 MGHDK and CDR2 SYGVNS come from the germline V gene. The CDR3 runs to 18 residues. With 6 bases clipped from V and 2 bases from J, the junction kept 15 bases outside the gene matches. CDR3 coding DNA: TGTGCCAGCAGCGGCCGCGGGACTAGCGGTTACGAAACCTACGAGCAGTACTTC. As protein: CASSGRGTSGYETYEQYF.

This rearrangement joins TRBV9 to TRBJ1-4, with 7 bases aligning to TRBD1. Per germline, CDR1 SGDLS and CDR2 YYNGEE. Trimming at V came to 3 bases and at J to 8 bases, leaving 13 bases not matched to a gene. The CDR3 covers 16 residues. Here the CDR3 DNA reads TGTGCCAGCAGCGGGGGCAGCGTTTACAGGGGCGAAAAACTGTTTTTT. It codes for CASSGGSVYRGEKLFF.

The V gene is TRBV19, the J gene TRBJ2-2, with 7 bases matching TRBD1. This CDR3 comprises 15 residues. Germline V gene sequence: CDR1 LNHDA, CDR2 SQIVND (reference sequence). Trimming removed 5 bases from V and 5 bases from J; junction bases left unmatched: 8. The CDR3 DNA is TGTGCCAGTAGTCGTCCGGGACAGAAGACCGGGGAGCTGTTTTTT. Protein sequence: CASSRPGQKTGELFF. Full variable domain (outside the CDR3, taken from reference TRBV19 and TRBJ2-2): DGGITQSPKYLFRKEGQNVTLSCEQNLNHDAMYWYRQDPGQGLRLIYYSQIVNDFQKGDIAEGYSVSREKKESFPLTVTSAQKNPTAFYLCASSRPGQKTGELFFGEGSRLTVL.

The chain employs TRBV12-3 or TRBV12-4 and TRBJ1-3; TRBD1 agrees at 7 bases. Trimming took 11 bases from V and 0 from J; bases not matched to a gene: 4. The CDR3 is 13 amino acids. The CDR3 bases are TGTGCCTCGGACAGGTTCTCTGGAAACACCATATATTTT. This translates into CASDRFSGNTIYF.

The chain uses TRBV11-3 and TRBJ2-3, with 9 bases lining up with TRBD2. Unmatched junction bases numbered 3, after V lost 2 bases and J lost 3 bases. Germline V CDR1 and CDR2: SGHNT, YENEEA. The CDR3 is made up of 15 amino acids. Here the CDR3 DNA reads TGTGCCAGCAGCTTAAATGCGGGAGGGACAGATACGCAGTATTTT. As protein: CASSLNAGGTDTQYF.

This clone showed up just once. The chain carries TRBV14 and TRBJ2-4; 9 bases fit TRBD2. Germline V gene lookup returns CDR1 SGHDN and CDR2 FVKESK. This CDR3 is built from 14 residues. With 1 base clipped from V and 5 bases from J, the junction kept 0 bases outside the gene matches. CDR3 coding DNA: TGTGCCAGCAGCCAAGGACTAGCGGAAAACATTCAGTACTTC. It encodes CASSQGLAENIQYF.

DNA for the CDR3: TGTGCCAGCAGCCAAGTCTACCGACACTACGAGCAGTACTTC. Its protein product is CASSQVYRHYEQYF. This chain joins TRBV3-1 (or the pseudogene TRBV3-2) and TRBJ2-7; D unclear. Germline V lookup: CDR1 LGHDT, CDR2 YNNKEL (reference sequence). CDR3 length equals 14 residues. V was trimmed by 1 base and J by 3 bases, leaving 10 bases between them.

J is TRBJ2-1 and V is TRBV2; 11 bases align to TRBD2. Germline values: CDR1 SNHLY, CDR2 FYNNEI. The V segment lost 8 bases and the J segment 4 bases; nucleotides outside the gene matches: 22. This CDR3 has 20 amino acids. CDR3 protein: CASAPKLAGAGGGVYNEQFF. The CDR3 nucleotides are TGTGCCAGCGCTCCTAAACTAGCGGGAGCTGGGGGCGGGGTTTACAATGAGCAGTTCTTC.

The J gene is TRBJ2-2, the V gene TRBV10-1, with a tentative D call TRBD1 (5 bases). The CDR3 spans 14 residues. Trimming left V 6 bases short and J 1 base short, with 9 bases between. The V gene's germline CDR1 is WNHNN and CDR2 SYGVQD (reference sequence). In DNA form, the CDR3 reads TGCGCCAGCAGCAGTACAGGGAACACCGGGGAGCTGTTTTTT. It yields the protein CASSSTGNTGELFF.

This chain uses TRBV5-1 with TRBJ2-1, with TRBD1 as a possible D gene (6 bases). The CDR3 runs 17 residues. Germline CDR1 reads SGHRS; CDR2 reads YFSETQ. V was shortened by 0 bases and J by 3 bases, with 16 bases between the two germline ends. CDR3 sequence (DNA): TGCGCCAGCAGCTTGGTAGGGACCACAGGGAGCTACAATGAGCAGTTCTTC. It translates to CASSLVGTTGSYNEQFF.

The J gene is TRBJ1-1, the V gene TRBV11-3, with D possibly being TRBD1 (6 bases). Trimming took off 5 bases at V and 1 base at J, with 11 bases between the two ends. CDR1 SGHNT and CDR2 YENEEA come from the germline V gene. The CDR3 sequence is 14 residues long. The CDR3 here is CASSPGGPNTEAFF. The DNA for the CDR3 is TGTGCCAGCAGCCCCGGGGGGCCGAACACTGAAGCTTTCTTT.

The V call is TRBV5-8, the J call TRBJ2-3, with D maybe TRBD2 (5 bases). Germline V gene lookup returns CDR1 SGHTS and CDR2 YDEGEE. V gave up 7 bases and J gave up 5 bases, with 14 bases separating them. This CDR3 has 13 residues. CDR3 sequence (DNA): TGTGCCAGCGATAGCGTCTTAGGAGATACGCAGTATTTT. Its protein product is CASDSVLGDTQYF.

The rearrangement links TRBV10-1 to TRBJ2-1; 9 nucleotides match TRBD2. Per germline, CDR1 WNHNN and CDR2 SYGVQD (reference sequence). J gave up 6 bases and V 9 bases, and 9 bases lay outside the gene matches. This CDR3 has 14 residues. The CDR3: CASCAGGPSNEQFF. CDR3 in DNA: TGCGCCAGTTGCGCGGGAGGGCCCAGCAATGAGCAGTTCTTC.

The gene calls are TRBV10-3 and TRBJ2-1; no clear D. Trimming left V 10 bases short and J 5 bases short, with 21 bases between. The germline CDR1 and CDR2 sequences are ENHRY and SYGVKD. The CDR3 has 15 amino acids. The DNA of the CDR3 is TGTGCCACCCAGCCAGGAACCTATCTGGACAATGAGCAGTTCTTC. Residues: CATQPGTYLDNEQFF.

The chain recombines TRBV5-1 with TRBJ1-1, with D tentatively TRBD1 (6 bases). Germline values: CDR1 SGHRS, CDR2 YFSETQ. The CDR3 runs to 13 residues. With 2 bases removed from V and 5 bases from J, the gap between germline ends came to 10 bases. The CDR3 DNA is TGCGCCAGCAGCTTACAGGGACGAACTGAAGCTTTCTTT. As protein: CASSLQGRTEAFF.

V usage is TRBV19 and J usage is TRBJ1-1; weak D call: TRBD1 (5 bases). The CDR3 is made up of 15 amino acids. Germline CDR1 LNHDA, CDR2 SQIVND (reference sequence). Trimming took off 3 bases at V and 1 base at J, with 12 bases between the two ends. The CDR3 loop is CASSMGRGSNTEAFF. The CDR3 coding sequence is TGTGCCAGTAGTATGGGACGGGGGTCGAACACTGAAGCTTTCTTT.

This clone was seen just once. This chain connects TRBV19 to TRBJ1-5; the D is unclear. Germline V gene sequence: CDR1 LNHDA, CDR2 SQIVND (reference sequence). V lost 7 bases and J lost 2, with 9 bases in between. This CDR3 contains 13 residues. CDR3 protein: CASNRERNQPQHF. CDR3 DNA sequence: TGTGCCAGTAACCGGGAGCGCAATCAGCCCCAGCATTTT.

This CDR3 is CASSTTGGESQPQHF. The CDR3 DNA reads as TGTGCCAGCAGCACCACCGGGGGGGAGAGTCAGCCCCAGCATTTT. The chain has TRBV21-1 and TRBJ1-5. TRBV21-1 is a pseudogene locus. This CDR3 is 15 amino acids long.

The V gene is TRBV5-6, the J gene TRBJ2-1; 9 bases line up with TRBD2. V was clipped by 3 bases and J by 5 bases; unmatched bases: 12. The CDR3 runs 17 residues. Germline CDR1 SGHDT, CDR2 YYEEEE. CDR3 DNA: TGTGCCAGCAGCTACCCCACCACCCTAGCGGGGAACAATGAGCAGTTCTTC. It encodes CASSYPTTLAGNNEQFF.

The chain links TRBV7-9 to TRBJ2-1, with TRBD2 matching over 8 bases. V trimming: 2 bases; J trimming: 6 bases; junction bases outside the gene matches: 15. The CDR3 covers 18 residues. Germline lookup yields CDR1 SEHNR and CDR2 FQNEAQ (reference sequence). The CDR3 DNA sequence: TGTGCCAGCAGCTTAACCAGCGGGAGCCCTAAGGGGGGCAATGAGCAGTTCTTC. The encoded protein is CASSLTSGSPKGGNEQFF.

The chain carries TRBV4-1 and TRBJ2-3; 12 bases line up with TRBD2. Germline lookup yields CDR1 MGHRA and CDR2 YSYEKL. V was pared by 1 base and J by 2 bases, with 4 bases of the junction left unmatched. The CDR3 is made up of 17 amino acids. The CDR3 DNA sequence: TGCGCCAGCAGCCAAGGGACTAGCGGGGAGTCCACAGATACGCAGTATTTT. It is translated as CASSQGTSGESTDTQYF.

V usage is TRBV5-1 and J usage is TRBJ2-1, with TRBD2 matching over 10 bases. The V segment lost 1 base and the J segment 10 bases; nucleotides outside the gene matches: 8. Germline V CDR1 and CDR2: SGHRS, YFSETQ. The CDR3 spans 15 residues. CDR3 loop: CASSLPSGSRAEQFF. The CDR3 DNA follows: TGCGCCAGCAGCTTGCCTAGCGGGAGCCGCGCCGAGCAGTTCTTC.

The V and J genes are TRBV18 and TRBJ2-1, with TRBD2 identical over 7 bases. Germline trimming cut 3 bases from V and 7 bases from J; bases unmatched to any gene: 12. The germline V gene encodes CDR1 KGHSH and CDR2 LQKENI. This CDR3 has 16 amino acids. DNA for the CDR3: TGTGCCAGCTCACCCTTGGCCCTAGCGGTGTGGAATGAGCAGTTCTTC. Protein product: CASSPLALAVWNEQFF.

Remarks on this clone: This specimen includes other DNA sequences encoding the same CDR3. The chain carries TRBV28 and TRBJ1-2, with D uncertain. The CDR3 runs to 11 residues. V was pared by 4 bases and J by 5 bases, with 5 bases between. From germline, CDR1 is MDHEN and CDR2 SYDVKM. The CDR3 here is CASSSSYGYTF. The CDR3 DNA follows: TGTGCCAGCAGTTCCTCTTATGGCTACACCTTC.

This clone appeared once. The chain has TRBV14 and TRBJ2-4; D not certain. CDR1 and CDR2 from the germline V gene are SGHDN and FVKESK. The CDR3 runs 13 residues. V lost 0 bases, J lost 6 bases, and 6 bases lay in between. The CDR3 here is CASSQDRLNIQYF. The DNA for the CDR3 is TGTGCCAGCAGCCAAGACCGTTTAAACATTCAGTACTTC. The full variable domain, with the rest looked up from reference TRBV14 and TRBJ2-4, is EAGVTQFPSHSVIEKGQTVTLRCDPISGHDNLYWYRRVMGKEIKFLLHFVKESKQDESGMPNNRFLAERTGGTYSTLKVQPAELEDSGVYFCASSQDRLNIQYFGAGTRLSVL.

V and J are TRBV7-9 and TRBJ1-1; a weak D match, TRBD1 (5 bases). Germline CDR1 SEHNR, CDR2 FQNEAQ (reference sequence). The V end lost 5 bases, the J end lost 3 bases, and 13 bases lay between the germline ends. The CDR3 is made up of 14 amino acids. CDR3 in amino acids: CASSIGVRDTEAFF. As DNA, the CDR3 is TGTGCCAGCAGCATAGGGGTCAGGGACACTGAAGCTTTCTTT.

The chain is built from TRBV14 and TRBJ2-3; the D gene is possibly TRBD2 (6 bases). V was shortened by 4 bases and J by 4 bases, with 9 bases between the two germline ends. The CDR3 spans 13 residues. Looked up from germline, CDR1 is SGHDN and CDR2 is FVKESK. CDR3 nucleotide sequence: TGTGCCAGCAGCCTCCGGGGGTCAGATACGCAGTATTTT. This encodes CASSLRGSDTQYF. The full variable domain, in which reference TRBV14 and TRBJ2-3 provide the parts outside the CDR3, is EAGVTQFPSHSVIEKGQTVTLRCDPISGHDNLYWYRRVMGKEIKFLLHFVKESKQDESGMPNNRFLAERTGGTYSTLKVQPAELEDSGVYFCASSLRGSDTQYFGPGTRLTVL.